These T cell receptor beta chains were read from a single sample in a study of early T cells in non-severe SARS-CoV-2 infection. TCRdb independently ran MiXCR on the 5' RACE reads; one entry per CDR3 protein. The sample contains tens of thousands of distinct CDR3 sequences, 10% to 15% of which appear only once. Sequencing used whole blood. Receptor source: an adult who was a healthcare worker with PCR-confirmed SARS-CoV-2 infection or an uninfected control (not recorded which). The CDR3 runs from the conserved cysteine through the conserved F or W. A D gene is named only where the DNA matches it firmly.

j_call v_call d_call cdr3_aa
TRBJ1-2 TRBV5-1 . CASSLGAGYGYTF
TRBJ1-1 TRBV7-9 TRBD1 CASSSPGTDEAFF
TRBJ2-2 TRBV30 TRBD2 CAWSVQLAGGPGELFF
TRBJ2-1 TRBV13 . CASSLGGNEQFF
TRBJ2-3 TRBV28 . CASWSFSTDTQYF
TRBJ2-5 TRBV7-2 . CASSIATGPQETQYF
TRBJ1-4 TRBV10-3 . CAIGQTNEKLFF
TRBJ1-2 TRBV7-2 . CASRSPGHYGYTF
TRBJ2-2 TRBV14 . CASSQRGGTGELFF
TRBJ2-7 TRBV7-2 . CASSLGSGETYEQYF
TRBJ1-2 TRBV10-3 TRBD1 CAISESGTGGVYGYTF
TRBJ2-2 TRBV5-1 TRBD2 CASSQKLAGGRGELFF
TRBJ2-1 TRBV10-3 TRBD2 CAISAKTSGGGNEQFF
TRBJ2-7 TRBV11-2 . CASSQHPEDEQYF
TRBJ1-6 TRBV7-9 . CASSSRGDNSPLHF
TRBJ1-2 TRBV5-4 . CVSSGGVLGGGYGYTF
TRBJ2-1 TRBV10-1 . CASSPAQLGLNEQFF
TRBJ2-2 TRBV11-2 . CASSFSSGTGELFF
TRBJ2-1 TRBV6-1 TRBD2 CASRTGLAGSYNEQFF
TRBJ2-1 TRBV27 . CASSWAGGGEQFF
TRBJ2-1 TRBV5-5 . CASSLRGQGYNEQFF
TRBJ1-1 TRBV14 . CASSPAGSVAEAFF
TRBJ2-5 TRBV14 TRBD2 CASSQVAGRQETQYF
TRBJ2-1 TRBV11-3 TRBD2 CASSLAVAGYSYNEQFF
TRBJ2-1 TRBV11-3 TRBD1 CASSRQGGMDEQFF
TRBJ1-1 TRBV11-2 . CASRREGTEAFF
TRBJ2-7 TRBV6-5 . CASSEPGTGRYEQYF
TRBJ2-2 TRBV3-1 . CASSRTAGGELFF
TRBJ2-7 TRBV28 . CASSLFPGSYEQYF
TRBJ2-3 TRBV6-5 TRBD2 CASTPNPSGGPPNTQYF
TRBJ2-1 TRBV25-1 . CASSERAQQFF
TRBJ1-2 TRBV3-1 . CASSQDDRNYGYTF
TRBJ1-5 TRBV21-1 . CASSPGTAHQPQHF
TRBJ2-5 TRBV7-7 . CASSLDFSEETQYF
TRBJ1-1 TRBV6-2/TRBV6-3 . CASSYTDSHPTEAFF
TRBJ2-7 TRBV18 TRBD1 CASSPGQGNTYEQYF
TRBJ2-1 TRBV7-8 . CASSFRPNEQFF
TRBJ1-2 TRBV12-3/TRBV12-4 . CASSFAGYYGYTF
TRBJ2-7 TRBV6-1 TRBD2 CASSVEGPGRKSRQYF
TRBJ2-5 TRBV27 TRBD1 CASTRTGLNQETQYF
TRBJ2-6 TRBV10-3 . CAISEDGSSGANVLTF
TRBJ1-1 TRBV27 . CASSFGQMNTEAFF
TRBJ2-1 TRBV7-2 . CASSSFYEQFF
TRBJ1-1 TRBV29-1 . CSVHRHNPNTEAFF
TRBJ1-5 TRBV5-7 TRBD1 CASSNPDRAWGPSSNQPQHF
TRBJ2-7 TRBV7-8 TRBD2 CASSLYGFASGGDEQYF
TRBJ2-7 TRBV12-5 . CASGFLVFSAYEQYF
TRBJ1-2 TRBV27 . CASSSPRTNYGYTF
TRBJ2-3 TRBV7-3 . CASSSSADTQYF
TRBJ1-5 TRBV4-1 TRBD1 CASSPGTGAYQPQHF
TRBJ2-3 TRBV7-9 . CASSLDTQYF
TRBJ2-3 TRBV11-2 . CASSPGENTQYF
TRBJ1-2 TRBV19 TRBD1 CASSIGTGAGGYTF
TRBJ1-5 TRBV5-6 . CASSSQGYQPQHF
TRBJ1-2 TRBV19 . CASSIDRRRGYTF
TRBJ2-5 TRBV2 TRBD2 CASSPRGLGEETQYF
TRBJ1-1 TRBV3-1 . CASSHPNGNEVFF
TRBJ2-4 TRBV7-6 . CASSPQGLQNIQYF
TRBJ2-3 TRBV2 . CASTQGGGSDTQYF